This TCR beta chain was captured by sequencing in a study of blood T cell repertoires in COVID-19. Study at large: Acute and convalescent COVID-19 samples came from the United States, Italy and Spain. Sources were T cells, B-cell-depleted T cells, or PBMCs; the material itself was cDNA or gDNA.

The CDR3 covers 14 residues. V lost 3 bases and J lost 1; bases outside the gene matches: 3. CDR1 and CDR2 from the germline V gene are SGDLS and YYNGEE. Study processing details: It was from reference gene primer amplification that nucleated cell counts were estimated. Generated by immunoSEQ multiplex PCR, the TCRdb table keeps only in-frame clones and is missing some. For V, J and clone size, that table is used; D and trimming come from the DNA. The sample yields under 200,000 clones, 60% to 85% seen once. The sequenced sample consisted of peripheral blood. This rearrangement joins TRBV9 to TRBJ1-2; 7 nucleotides agree with TRBD1. The sequence derives from a man between 60 and 75 years old with acute or convalescent COVID-19. This chain's CDR3 is CASSAGDSNYGYTF. The CDR3 bases are TGTGCCAGCAGCGCGGGGGACAGTAACTATGGCTACACCTTC. Combining the CDR3 with reference TRBV9 and TRBJ1-2 gives the whole variable domain DSGVTQTPKHLITATGQRVTLRCSPRSGDLSVYWYQQSLDQGLQFLIQYYNGEERAKGNILERFSAQQFPDLHSELNLSSLELGDSALYFCASSAGDSNYGYTFGSGTRLTVV.